The 7 T cell receptor beta chains below all came from one sample that was sequenced in a study of T cell repertoires in cytomegalovirus infection. Via MiXCR, TCRdb re-called the reads, giving one row per CDR3 protein. Of 200,000 to 300,000 distinct CDR3 sequences in the sample, roughly 9.1% are singletons; the top ten hold over 13%. The sample consisted of PBMCs. The receptors shown here come from a human donor in good health (CMV status not recorded). Some clones in this sample may be carry-over from other donors' samples.

The chain couples TRBV3-1 to TRBJ1-2; 7 bases agree with TRBD1. With V trimmed by 4 bases and J by 7 bases, 9 bases remained unmatched. Looked up from germline, CDR1 is LGHDT and CDR2 is YNNKEL (reference sequence). The CDR3 extends over 14 amino acids. The CDR3 is CASSPTGVSSGYTF. DNA for the CDR3: TGTGCCAGCAGCCCAACAGGGGTCTCGAGTGGCTACACCTTC.

This clonotype was picked up many times. The chain joins TRBV12-3 or TRBV12-4 to TRBJ1-5; no clear D gene. The V end lost 0 bases, the J end lost 6 bases, and 12 bases lay between the germline ends. CDR3 size: 15 residues. The CDR3 sequence is CASSLAGGAGQPQHF. The CDR3 region has the DNA TGTGCCAGCAGTTTAGCGGGCGGAGCGGGTCAGCCCCAGCATTTT.

The chain combines TRBV6-5 with TRBJ2-7; D possibly corresponds to TRBD1 (6 bases). Germline V gene sequence: CDR1 MNHEY, CDR2 SVGAGI. The CDR3 is 14 amino acids. Written as DNA, the CDR3 is TGTGCAAGCCGCGGGCCAGGGGCAAACTACGAGCAGTACTTC. Amino acid sequence: CASRGPGANYEQYF.

This clonotype was counted ten times or more. The chain carries TRBV7-2 and TRBJ2-7; 7 nucleotides align to TRBD1. The germline V gene has CDR1 SGHTA and CDR2 FQGNSA. This CDR3 is built from 14 residues. The V gene end was trimmed by 5 bases and the J gene end by 2 bases; junction bases not matched to a gene: 6. The CDR3 DNA is TGTGCCAGCAGCCGAGGGGGCATCACCTACGAGCAGTACTTC. It is translated as CASSRGGITYEQYF.

This clonotype was observed at least ten times. This chain uses TRBV7-2 with TRBJ2-7; possible D gene TRBD1, 6 bases. V shed 1 base and J shed 6 bases, with 13 bases lying between them. CDR3 length: 14 amino acids. CDR1 is SGHTA and CDR2 is FQGNSA in the germline V gene. CDR3 residues: CASSLVQGTGEQYF. CDR3 in DNA: TGTGCCAGCAGCTTAGTTCAGGGGACGGGCGAGCAGTACTTC.

The gene calls are TRBV7-2 and TRBJ2-2; TRBD1 might be the D (6 bases). The V gene's germline CDR1 is SGHTA and CDR2 FQGNSA. This CDR3 spans 16 amino acids. Trimming removed 2 bases from V and 0 bases from J, with 10 bases in between. In DNA form, the CDR3 reads TGTGCCAGCAGCTTACCCCGACAGGCGAACACCGGGGAGCTGTTTTTT. Protein sequence: CASSLPRQANTGELFF.

This chain connects TRBV28 to TRBJ2-7; D tentatively reads TRBD1 or TRBD2 (5 bases each). V dropped 4 bases and J dropped 4 bases, with 11 bases sitting between them. The CDR3 length is 13 residues. Germline loops: CDR1 MDHEN, CDR2 SYDVKM. CDR3 loop: CASSSLGVYEQYF. CDR3 bases: TGTGCCAGCAGTTCGCTGGGGGTATACGAGCAGTACTTC.